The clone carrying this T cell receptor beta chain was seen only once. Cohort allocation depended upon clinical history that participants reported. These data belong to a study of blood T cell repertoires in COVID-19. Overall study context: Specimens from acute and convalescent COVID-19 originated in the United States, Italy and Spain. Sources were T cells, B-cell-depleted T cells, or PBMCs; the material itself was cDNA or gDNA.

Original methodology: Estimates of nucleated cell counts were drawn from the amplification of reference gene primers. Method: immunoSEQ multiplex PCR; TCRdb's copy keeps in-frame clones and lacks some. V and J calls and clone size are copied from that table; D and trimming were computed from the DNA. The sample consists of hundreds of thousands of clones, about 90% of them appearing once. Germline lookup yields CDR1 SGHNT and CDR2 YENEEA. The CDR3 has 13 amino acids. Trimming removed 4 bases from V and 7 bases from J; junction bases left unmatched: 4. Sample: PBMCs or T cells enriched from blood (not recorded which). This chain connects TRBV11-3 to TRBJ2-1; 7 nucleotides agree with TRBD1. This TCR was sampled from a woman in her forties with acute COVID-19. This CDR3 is CASSSMTGNEQFF. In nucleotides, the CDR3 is TGTGCCAGCAGCTCCATGACAGGGAATGAGCAGTTCTTC.